This T cell receptor (beta chain) was sequenced in a study of blood T cell repertoires in COVID-19. The overall study: T cells, B-cell-depleted T cells, or PBMCs supplied cDNA or gDNA.

Original processing methods: Reference gene primer amplification gave nucleated cell count estimates. Method: immunoSEQ multiplex PCR; TCRdb's copy keeps in-frame clones and lacks some. That table is the source of V, J and clone size, and D and trimming were worked out from the DNA. Of roughly 260,000 clones in the sample, about nine tenths are singletons; the top ten hold over 6%. Participants' reported clinical history set cohort assignment. This clone appeared once. Germline CDR1 reads SGDLS; CDR2 reads YYNGEE. The CDR3 spans 13 residues. Trimming cost V 3 bases and J 11 bases, with 12 bases left between them.

The source material was PBMCs or T cells enriched from blood (not recorded which). The receptor was isolated from a woman aged 25 to 39 with acute COVID-19. The chain has TRBV9 and TRBJ1-6; D perhaps matches TRBD1 (6 bases). In DNA form, the CDR3 reads TGTGCCAGCAGCGCAGGGGAGAGAACACCCCTCCACTTT. Translated: CASSAGERTPLHF.